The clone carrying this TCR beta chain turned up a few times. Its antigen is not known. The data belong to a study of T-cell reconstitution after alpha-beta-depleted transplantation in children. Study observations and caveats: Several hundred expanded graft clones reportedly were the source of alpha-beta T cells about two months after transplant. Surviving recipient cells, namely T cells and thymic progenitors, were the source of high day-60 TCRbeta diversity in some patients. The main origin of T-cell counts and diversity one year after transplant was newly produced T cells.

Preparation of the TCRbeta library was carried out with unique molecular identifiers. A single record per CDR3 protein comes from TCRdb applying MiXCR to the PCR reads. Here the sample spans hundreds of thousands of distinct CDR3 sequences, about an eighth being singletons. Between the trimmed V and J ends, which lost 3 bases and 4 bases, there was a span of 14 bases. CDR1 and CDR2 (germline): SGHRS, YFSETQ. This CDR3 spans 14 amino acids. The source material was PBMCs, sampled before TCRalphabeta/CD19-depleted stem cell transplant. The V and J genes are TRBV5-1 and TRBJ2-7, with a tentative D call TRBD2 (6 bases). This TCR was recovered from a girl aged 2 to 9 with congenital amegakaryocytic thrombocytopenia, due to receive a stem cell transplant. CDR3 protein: CASSSTRGLYEQYF. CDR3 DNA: TGCGCCAGCAGCTCGACTAGAGGTTTGTACGAGCAGTACTTC. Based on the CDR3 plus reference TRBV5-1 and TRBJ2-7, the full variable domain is KAGVTQTPRYLIKTRGQQVTLSCSPISGHRSVSWYQQTPGQGLQFLFEYFSETQRNKGNFPGRFSGRQFSNSRSEMNVSTLELGDSALYLCASSSTRGLYEQYFGPGTRLTVT.